This TCR beta chain stems from a study of T-cell reconstitution after alpha-beta-depleted transplantation in children. Overall study findings and caveats: Certain patients had high TCRbeta diversity at day 60, and it came from recipient T cells and thymic progenitors that survived. Several hundred expanded graft clones reportedly gave rise to the alpha-beta T cells present about two months after transplant.

The library targeted TCRbeta and was prepared with unique molecular identifiers. MiXCR, run by TCRdb on the PCR reads, gives a single entry per CDR3 protein. The table has hundreds of thousands of distinct CDR3 sequences, approximately 22% seen once. With 4 bases clipped from V and 5 bases from J, the junction kept 5 bases outside the gene matches. This CDR3 has 13 residues. Per germline, CDR1 SGHRS and CDR2 YFSETQ. As concerns this clonotype: The antigen is unknown.

The receptor's source is a boy younger than two who had a stem cell transplant for acute myeloid leukemia, so the T cells may come from the graft donor. J is TRBJ2-7 and V is TRBV5-1, with 8 bases fitting TRBD2. The source material was PBMCs, mostly from graft donor cells, sampled 360 days after TCRalphabeta/CD19-depleted stem cell transplant. The CDR3 bases are TGCGCCAGCAGCCCGGGAGGGGGTAACGAGCAGTACGTC. Protein sequence: CASSPGGGNEQYV.